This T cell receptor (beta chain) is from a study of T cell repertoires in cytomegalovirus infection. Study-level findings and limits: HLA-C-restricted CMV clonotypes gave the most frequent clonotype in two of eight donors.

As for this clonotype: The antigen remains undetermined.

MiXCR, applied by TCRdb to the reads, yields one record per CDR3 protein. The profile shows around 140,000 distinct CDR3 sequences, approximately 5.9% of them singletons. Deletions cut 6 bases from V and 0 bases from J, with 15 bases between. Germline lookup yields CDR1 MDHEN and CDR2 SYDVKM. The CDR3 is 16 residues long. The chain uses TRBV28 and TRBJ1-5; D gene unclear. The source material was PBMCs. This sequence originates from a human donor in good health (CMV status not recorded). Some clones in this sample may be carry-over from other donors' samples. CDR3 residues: CASSPGSLLSNQPQHF. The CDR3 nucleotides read TGTGCCAGCAGCCCCGGGAGCCTCCTTAGCAATCAGCCCCAGCATTTT.